The rows below give T cell receptor beta chains drawn from one sample of a study of molecular identifiers for immune sequencing clone quantification. TCRdb itself ran the PCR reads through MiXCR, one entry per CDR3 protein. Here the sample spans over 65,000 distinct CDR3 sequences, around 25% being singletons. Source material: naive CD8+ T cells from blood, with Jurkat cell RNA spiked in. Every receptor here comes from a human donor in good health. Some libraries in this study had Jurkat cell RNA spiked in. Each CDR3 is given with its conserved first and last residue. D genes are given only for firm matches. Rows give clone size only sometimes, using once, few, many, or a class for an expanded clone.

CDR3	DNA	V	size	D	J
CASSLTGTSNQPQHF	TGTGCCAGCAGCTTAACAGGAACTAGCAATCAGCCCCAGCATTTT	TRBV7-9	-	-	TRBJ1-5
CASSLEAGSSTDTQYF	TGTGCCAGCAGTTTAGAAGCGGGGTCTAGCACAGATACGCAGTATTTT	TRBV12-3/TRBV12-4	many	TRBD2	TRBJ2-3
CASSPGLGMETQYF	TGTGCCAGCAGCCCTGGACTAGGAATGGAGACCCAGTACTTC	TRBV7-9	many	TRBD2	TRBJ2-5
CASSQDRDDGNTIYF	TGTGCCAGCAGCCAAGACAGGGACGATGGAAACACCATATATTTT	TRBV5-6	-	TRBD1	TRBJ1-3
CASSYSRDSRPAYGYTF	TGTGCCAGCAGTTACTCTCGGGACAGCCGACCGGCCTATGGCTACACCTTC	TRBV6-5	many	TRBD1	TRBJ1-2
CASSYSVPGYTGELFF	TGTGCCAGCAGTTACTCAGTCCCAGGGTACACCGGGGAGCTGTTTTTT	TRBV6-6	many	-	TRBJ2-2
CASSQVQASYEQYF	TGCGCCAGCAGCCAGGTACAGGCATCCTACGAGCAGTACTTC	TRBV4-1	many	-	TRBJ2-7
CSVRDGNTGELFF	TGCAGCGTTAGGGACGGGAACACCGGGGAGCTGTTTTTT	TRBV29-1	many	-	TRBJ2-2
CASSLAFDGYTF	TGTGCCAGCAGCTTGGCGTTCGATGGCTACACCTTC	TRBV5-5	few	-	TRBJ1-2
CASSLGPSQNTEAFF	TGCGCCAGCAGCTTGGGCCCCAGCCAGAACACTGAAGCTTTCTTT	TRBV5-1	many	-	TRBJ1-1
CASSSGSTSTEAFF	TGTGCCAGTAGTTCTGGTTCAACATCCACTGAAGCTTTCTTT	TRBV19	few	-	TRBJ1-1
CASILGGLAGGPRETQYF	TGTGCCAGCATCTTAGGTGGACTAGCGGGGGGGCCCCGAGAGACCCAGTACTTC	TRBV13	once	TRBD2	TRBJ2-5
CASSPYNPPPHF	TGTGCCAGCAGTCCATACAATCCGCCCCCGCATTTT	TRBV7-9	-	-	TRBJ1-5
CASSFLAVTDTQYF	TGCGCCAGCAGTTTCCTAGCGGTCACAGATACGCAGTATTTT	TRBV10-2	many	TRBD2	TRBJ2-3
CSVASDSDEQYF	TGCAGCGTTGCGTCTGATAGCGACGAGCAGTACTTC	TRBV29-1	few	-	TRBJ2-7
CASSPKFDRIGEDTEAFF	TGCGCCAGCAGCCCAAAATTCGACAGGATTGGGGAGGACACTGAAGCTTTCTTT	TRBV5-1	many	-	TRBJ1-1